Sequencing of this T cell receptor (beta chain) was carried out in a study of response to subunit inactivated influenza vaccine. Study-level findings and limits: That few new T cells are recruited by each seasonal influenza vaccination was the authors' suggestion.

MiXCR was run by TCRdb on the RT-PCR reads, yielding one entry per CDR3 protein. The profile shows more than 700,000 distinct CDR3 sequences, 21% of them singletons. The CDR3 is 15 residues long. Per germline, CDR1 ENHRY and CDR2 SYGVKD. V was pared by 4 bases and J by 1 base, with 10 bases between. Concerning this clonotype itself: Its antigen is unknown.

The receptor was isolated from a man between 45 and 60 years old who received an inactivated influenza vaccine. The chain carries TRBV10-3 and TRBJ2-2; D is perhaps TRBD2 (5 bases). The sample in question was PBMCs from blood, obtained more than 4 days after vaccination. CDR3 residues: CAISGSGENTGELFF. The DNA for the CDR3 is TGTGCCATCAGTGGGAGCGGAGAGAACACCGGGGAGCTGTTTTTT.